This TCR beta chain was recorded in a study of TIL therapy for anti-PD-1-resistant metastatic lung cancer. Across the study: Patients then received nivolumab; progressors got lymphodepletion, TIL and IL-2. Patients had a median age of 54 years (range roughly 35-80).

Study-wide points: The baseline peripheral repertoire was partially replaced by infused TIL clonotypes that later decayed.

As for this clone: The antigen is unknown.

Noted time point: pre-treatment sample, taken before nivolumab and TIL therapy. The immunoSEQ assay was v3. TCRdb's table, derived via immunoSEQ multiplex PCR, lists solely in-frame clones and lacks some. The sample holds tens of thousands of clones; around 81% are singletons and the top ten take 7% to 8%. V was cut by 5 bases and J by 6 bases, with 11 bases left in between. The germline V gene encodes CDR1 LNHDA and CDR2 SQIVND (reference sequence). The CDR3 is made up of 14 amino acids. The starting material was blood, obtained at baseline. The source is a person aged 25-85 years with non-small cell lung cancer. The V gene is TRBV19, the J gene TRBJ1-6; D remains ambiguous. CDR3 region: CASSSVGPNSPLHF. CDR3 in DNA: TGTGCCAGTAGTTCGGTGGGTCCTAATTCACCCCTCCACTTT.